The 23 T cell receptor beta chains reported below all come from one sample, sequenced in a study of T-cell memory formation after mild COVID-19. In TCRdb, the 5' RACE reads were re-called with MiXCR into one record per CDR3 protein. The sample shows some 440,000 distinct CDR3 sequences, roughly 25% of them seen only once. The material sequenced was PBMCs or a T cell subset sorted from them (not recorded which). Receptors originate from an adult woman who had mild COVID-19 (a few samples of this study predate the infection). Cell type and time point are not known.

This clonotype came up a few times. The chain has TRBV6-5 and TRBJ2-7; 7 nucleotides agree with TRBD2. CDR3 length: 13 residues. Germline V lookup: CDR1 MNHEY, CDR2 SVGAGI. The V gene end was trimmed by 7 bases and the J gene end by 3 bases; junction bases not matched to a gene: 6. The CDR3 sequence: CASMGRADYEQYF. Written as DNA, the CDR3 is TGTGCCAGCATGGGGAGGGCCGACTACGAGCAGTACTTC.

This clonotype was observed a handful of times. The rearrangement uses TRBV12-3 or TRBV12-4 and TRBJ2-2; D is undetermined. Between the trimmed V and J ends, which lost 2 bases and 6 bases, there was a span of 13 bases. This CDR3 spans 15 amino acids. Here the CDR3 reads CASSLMAEIAGELFF. CDR3 DNA sequence: TGTGCCAGCAGTTTAATGGCTGAGATAGCCGGGGAGCTGTTTTTT.

A few counts support this clonotype. The chain is built from TRBV20-1 and TRBJ2-7, with 10 positions matching TRBD1. CDR3 size: 14 residues. Germline assignment: CDR1 DFQATT and CDR2 SNEGSKA (reference sequence). The ends lost 3 bases at V and 5 bases at J; junction bases unmatched: 7. DNA of the CDR3: TGCAGTGCTAGGGGGACAGGGGAATGGGACGAGCAGTACTTC. Translated: CSARGTGEWDEQYF.

This clonotype was counted only a few times. This sequence joins TRBV12-3 or TRBV12-4 and TRBJ2-1; 9 bases align to TRBD2. The length of the CDR3 is 14 residues. V lost 7 bases and J lost 7; bases outside the gene matches: 8. The CDR3 here is CASTLLAGRNEQFF. DNA for the CDR3: TGTGCCAGCACCTTGCTAGCGGGAAGGAATGAGCAGTTCTTC.

The chain carries TRBV4-1 and TRBJ2-7; D is undetermined. Germline V CDR1 and CDR2: MGHRA, YSYEKL. V shed 0 bases and J shed 3 bases, with 12 bases lying between them. This CDR3 has 15 residues. In DNA form, the CDR3 reads TGCGCCAGCAGCCAAGAAGGTGGAACCTACTACGAGCAGTACTTC. Its translation: CASSQEGGTYYEQYF.

The chain carries TRBV2 and TRBJ2-7, with 10 nucleotides matching TRBD2. The V gene's germline CDR1 is SNHLY and CDR2 FYNNEI. The CDR3 loop spans 16 amino acids. V shed 8 bases and J 4 bases; nucleotides not matched to a gene: 14. The CDR3 reads CASLTSGAGAGYEQYF. CDR3 coding DNA: TGTGCCAGCCTAACTAGCGGGGCCGGCGCAGGGTACGAGCAGTACTTC.

This clonotype was counted between two and nine times. The V and J genes are TRBV20-1 and TRBJ2-1; 7 bases agree with TRBD2. Germline V gene sequence: CDR1 DFQATT, CDR2 SNEGSKA (reference sequence). Trimming cost V 3 bases and J 9 bases; bases outside gene matches: 17. CDR3 length: 16 amino acids. This CDR3 reads CSASARLAGTISEQFF. Here the CDR3 DNA reads TGCAGTGCTAGTGCCCGTTTAGCGGGCACAATCAGTGAGCAGTTCTTC.

This clonotype has just a few counts. The chain uses TRBV5-1 and TRBJ2-7, with D perhaps matching TRBD1 or TRBD2 (5 bases each). The CDR3 length is 14 residues. The V and J ends lost 5 bases and 6 bases respectively, with 18 bases between them. In germline, CDR1 is SGHRS, CDR2 YFSETQ. CDR3 loop: CASREGVVGGEQYF. DNA for the CDR3: TGCGCCAGCAGGGAAGGGGTAGTCGGAGGCGAGCAGTACTTC. Full variable domain (remainder filled in from reference TRBV5-1 and TRBJ2-7): KAGVTQTPRYLIKTRGQQVTLSCSPISGHRSVSWYQQTPGQGLQFLFEYFSETQRNKGNFPGRFSGRQFSNSRSEMNVSTLELGDSALYLCASREGVVGGEQYFGPGTRLTVT.

This clonotype has only a few counts. The chain carries TRBV20-1 and TRBJ1-2, with a weak D call TRBD1 (5 bases). CDR3 length: 13 amino acids. Germline-derived CDR1 and CDR2 are DFQATT and SNEGSKA (reference sequence). Trimming pared 4 bases from V and 6 bases from J, leaving 15 bases between. In DNA, the CDR3 is TGCAGTGCTAAGGGTGGCCGCAGGGATGGCTACACCTTC. Protein: CSAKGGRRDGYTF.

V gene TRBV5-6 combines with J gene TRBJ1-6; D might be TRBD1 (5 bases). V was trimmed by 0 bases and J by 10 bases, leaving 11 bases between them. Per the germline V gene, CDR1 is SGHDT and CDR2 is YYEEEE. The CDR3 contains 14 residues. The CDR3 bases are TGTGCCAGCAGCTTGGGAGGGGCGGGCTCACCCCTCCACTTT. Its protein is CASSLGGAGSPLHF.

This sequence joins TRBV20-1 and TRBJ1-2; no firm D call. Trimming took off 3 bases at V and 14 bases at J, with 13 bases between the two ends. Germline V gene sequence: CDR1 DFQATT, CDR2 SNEGSKA (reference sequence). CDR3 length: 10 amino acids. CDR3 coding DNA: TGCAGTGCTAGCGACCCCTTCTTAACCTTC. Its translation is CSASDPFLTF.

This clonotype was found many times. V usage is TRBV7-3 and J usage is TRBJ2-1; maybe TRBD1 (5 bases). This CDR3 region has 15 residues. Germline V lookup: CDR1 SGHTA, CDR2 FQGTGA. Between the trimmed V and J ends, which lost 3 bases and 5 bases, there was a span of 14 bases. The DNA for the CDR3 is TGTGCCAGCAGCTTCGGGCTAGGGGATAACAATGAGCAGTTCTTC. Protein: CASSFGLGDNNEQFF.

Only a few counts were recorded for this clonotype. The chain recombines TRBV25-1 with TRBJ2-7; no clear D. The CDR3 runs 14 residues. V shed 7 bases and J shed 1 base, with 14 bases lying between them. From germline, CDR1 is MGHDK and CDR2 SYGVNS. The DNA of the CDR3 is TGTGCCAGCACTATGTTAGCCATTTCCTACGAGCAGTACTTC. This codes for CASTMLAISYEQYF.

CDR3 coding DNA: TGTGCCAGCAGTTTGCTACAAACCCCTAAAGCCTACAATGAGCAGTTCTTC. Its translation: CASSLLQTPKAYNEQFF. This chain joins TRBV28 and TRBJ2-1; D remains ambiguous. CDR3 length: 17 amino acids. Germline lookup yields CDR1 MDHEN and CDR2 SYDVKM. V was clipped by 3 bases and J by 2 bases, with 17 bases between them.

This clonotype was observed a handful of times. The chain uses TRBV25-1 and TRBJ2-7; TRBD1 matches at 8 bases. CDR1 MGHDK and CDR2 SYGVNS come from the germline V gene. Germline trimming cut 4 bases from V and 6 bases from J; bases unmatched to any gene: 5. CDR3 length: 13 residues. The CDR3 here is CASSGRTGREQYF. DNA of the CDR3: TGTGCCAGCAGTGGCCGGACAGGGCGCGAGCAGTACTTC.

This chain uses TRBV7-9 with TRBJ2-7, with D perhaps matching TRBD1 or TRBD2 (5 bases each). Deletions cut 5 bases from V and 8 bases from J, with 19 bases between. Germline CDR1 reads SEHNR; CDR2 reads FQNEAQ (reference sequence). The CDR3 has 14 amino acids. Written as DNA, the CDR3 is TGTGCCAGCAGCGAGACCGGGACGTTTTCACAGCAGTACTTC. Translating it yields CASSETGTFSQQYF.

The chain has TRBV5-5 and TRBJ2-1; D might be TRBD1 or TRBD2, each matching 5 bases. Germline-derived CDR1 and CDR2 are SGHKS and YYEKEE (reference sequence). The V gene lost 5 bases and the J gene lost 6 bases, with 12 bases spanning the gap. The CDR3 has 13 residues. Here the CDR3 reads CASRLWGSNEQFF. The CDR3 DNA reads TGTGCCAGCAGACTCTGGGGGAGCAATGAGCAGTTCTTC.

This clonotype has a count of ten or more. This sequence joins TRBV29-1 and TRBJ2-7; D perhaps matches TRBD2 (6 bases). Germline CDR1 is SQVTM and CDR2 is ANQGSEA. The V gene lost 4 bases and the J gene lost 5 bases, with 12 bases spanning the gap. This CDR3 has 12 amino acids. The CDR3 sequence: CSVGGAGNEQYF. The CDR3 DNA reads as TGCAGCGTTGGAGGGGCGGGAAACGAGCAGTACTTC.

CDR3 bases: TGTGCCAGCAGTTCGCCCCGGGACAGGGTAGGCAATGAGCAGTTCTTC. It translates to CASSSPRDRVGNEQFF. The V call is TRBV11-2, the J call TRBJ2-1; TRBD1 matches 9 bases. This CDR3 is built from 16 residues. Germline loops: CDR1 SGHAT, CDR2 FQNNGV. The trim removed 6 bases at V and 6 bases at J, leaving 12 bases unmatched.

This CDR3 is CASSFFGLAGGSYNEQFF. Here the CDR3 DNA reads TGTGCCAGCAGCTTTTTCGGACTAGCGGGAGGCTCCTACAATGAGCAGTTCTTC. The chain couples TRBV7-9 to TRBJ2-1; 14 positions agree with TRBD2. The V gene's germline CDR1 is SEHNR and CDR2 FQNEAQ (reference sequence). The CDR3 spans 18 residues. V trimming: 3 bases; J trimming: 0 bases; junction bases outside the gene matches: 4.

A few counts support this clonotype. This sequence joins TRBV12-3 or TRBV12-4 and TRBJ2-1; D unclear. The CDR3 spans 11 residues. The V end was cut by 2 bases, the J end by 9 bases, with 5 bases between. CDR3 sequence reads: CASSLIGEQFF. CDR3 DNA: TGTGCCAGCAGTTTAATCGGTGAGCAGTTCTTC.

This chain connects TRBV15 to TRBJ2-3, with 8 bases fitting TRBD1. Germline CDR1 reads LNHNV; CDR2 reads YYDKDF (reference sequence). The CDR3 has 15 amino acids. The trim removed 2 bases at V and 2 bases at J, leaving 3 bases unmatched. In DNA form, the CDR3 reads TGTGCCACCAGCAGACTCAGGGGGCACACAGATACGCAGTATTTT. It is translated as CATSRLRGHTDTQYF.

V usage is TRBV24-1 and J usage is TRBJ2-3; no firm D call. This CDR3 is built from 15 residues. Germline V gene sequence: CDR1 KGHDR, CDR2 SFDVKD. Trimming removed 5 bases from V and 3 bases from J, with 14 bases in between. The CDR3 DNA reads as TGTGCCACCAGTGCCCTCCACCCGTCGACAGATACGCAGTATTTT. Protein sequence: CATSALHPSTDTQYF.